Below are 17 T cell receptor beta chains sequenced from a single sample in a study. Each CDR3 protein is one row after TCRdb ran MiXCR on the RT-PCR reads. The sample includes about 680,000 distinct CDR3 sequences, 14% seen only once; the top ten take roughly 3.9%. Specimen: memory CD4+ T cells from blood. These receptors came from a female donor in good health, serving as a healthy control.

The chain recombines TRBV5-1 with TRBJ2-2; 8 bases align to TRBD1. Germline trimming cut 4 bases from V and 4 bases from J; bases unmatched to any gene: 6. The CDR3 has 15 amino acids. The germline CDR1 and CDR2 sequences are SGHRS and YFSETQ. This chain's CDR3 is CASSPRGLGTGELFF. CDR3 in DNA: TGCGCCAGCAGCCCCAGGGGGCTAGGCACCGGGGAGCTGTTTTTT.

This clonotype occurred a few times. The chain carries TRBV11-2 and TRBJ1-2; D is undetermined. Germline loops: CDR1 SGHAT, CDR2 FQNNGV. The CDR3 consists of 13 residues. The ends were cut back, 2 bases at V and 4 bases at J, with 8 bases in the middle. The CDR3 DNA follows: TGTGCCAGCAGCTTATCAGGATCCTATGGCTACACCTTC. This translates into CASSLSGSYGYTF.

This chain connects TRBV7-9 to TRBJ2-3; 8 bases match TRBD1. The junction had 11 bases not matched to a gene; V was cut back by 5 bases and J by 4 bases. CDR1 and CDR2 from the germline V gene are SEHNR and FQNEAQ (reference sequence). CDR3 size: 16 residues. CDR3 nucleotides: TGTGCCAGCAGCGCTTTCCTCGGACAGGGCCCAGATACGCAGTATTTT. It yields the protein CASSAFLGQGPDTQYF.

This chain connects TRBV18 to TRBJ1-3; the D is unclear. The V gene lost 2 bases and the J gene lost 6 bases, with 8 bases spanning the gap. The CDR3 consists of 13 residues. The V gene's germline CDR1 is KGHSH and CDR2 LQKENI. CDR3: CASSPGVENTIYF. The CDR3 nucleotides are TGTGCCAGCTCACCAGGGGTGGAAAACACCATATATTTT. Full variable domain (outside the CDR3, taken from reference TRBV18 and TRBJ1-3): NAGVMQNPRHLVRRRGQEARLRCSPMKGHSHVYWYRQLPEEGLKFMVYLQKENIIDESGMPKERFSAEFPKEGPSILRIQQVVRGDSAAYFCASSPGVENTIYFGEGSWLTVV.

This clonotype was observed a handful of times. The chain carries TRBV24-1 and TRBJ2-7; TRBD1 agrees at 7 bases. Losses at the gene ends were 7 bases for V and 5 bases for J; bases not matched to a gene: 1. The CDR3 is made up of 11 amino acids. CDR1 and CDR2 from the germline V gene are KGHDR and SFDVKD. The CDR3 loop reads CATSDRDEQYF. The CDR3 bases are TGTGCCACCAGCGACAGGGACGAGCAGTACTTC.

V usage is TRBV7-2 and J usage is TRBJ2-2; 7 bases line up with TRBD1. Germline V CDR1 and CDR2: SGHTA, FQGNSA. The CDR3 contains 15 residues. The trim removed 5 bases at V and 2 bases at J, leaving 5 bases unmatched. The CDR3 loop is CASSPQGRNTGELFF. DNA of the CDR3: TGTGCCAGCAGCCCACAGGGGAGAAACACCGGGGAGCTGTTTTTT.

V gene TRBV12-5 combines with J gene TRBJ2-3; D unclear. Trimming cost V 1 base and J 0 bases, with 14 bases left between them. The CDR3 spans 17 residues. Germline V gene lookup returns CDR1 LGHNT and CDR2 FRNRAP. The CDR3 loop reads CASGLGRVGGSTDTQYF. The CDR3 DNA reads as TGTGCTAGTGGTTTGGGAAGGGTTGGCGGCAGCACAGATACGCAGTATTTT.

This clonotype was seen a few times. V gene TRBV4-2 combines with J gene TRBJ1-2; the D gene is possibly TRBD1 (5 bases). Germline V gives CDR1 LGHNA, CDR2 YNFKEQ. CDR3 length equals 14 residues. V lost 4 bases, J lost 4 bases, and 13 bases lay in between. The CDR3 region is CASSLFERGYGYTF. The CDR3 DNA is TGTGCCAGCAGCCTGTTTGAGAGGGGCTATGGCTACACCTTC.

This chain links TRBV5-1 with TRBJ2-7; D remains ambiguous. The germline V gene encodes CDR1 SGHRS and CDR2 YFSETQ. The V gene lost 2 bases and the J gene lost 3 bases, with 12 bases spanning the gap. The CDR3 runs 14 residues. Here the CDR3 reads CASSFKTTNYEQYF. The CDR3 DNA follows: TGCGCCAGCAGCTTTAAGACCACCAACTACGAGCAGTACTTC. Full variable domain (remainder filled in from reference TRBV5-1 and TRBJ2-7): KAGVTQTPRYLIKTRGQQVTLSCSPISGHRSVSWYQQTPGQGLQFLFEYFSETQRNKGNFPGRFSGRQFSNSRSEMNVSTLELGDSALYLCASSFKTTNYEQYFGPGTRLTVT.

This clonotype was seen more than once but under ten times. The chain is built from TRBV28 and TRBJ2-1, with D maybe TRBD1 (6 bases). The CDR3 covers 12 residues. The germline gives CDR1 MDHEN, CDR2 SYDVKM. Trimming took 6 bases from V and 12 from J, leaving 15 bases between them. CDR3 bases: TGTGCCAGCAGACCTCGACAGGAGGCGCAGTTCTTC. It codes for CASRPRQEAQFF. Filled out from reference TRBV28 and TRBJ2-1, the complete variable domain reads DVKVTQSSRYLVKRTGEKVFLECVQDMDHENMFWYRQDPGLGLRLIYFSYDVKMKEKGDIPEGYSVSREKKERFSLILESASTNQTSMYLCASRPRQEAQFFGPGTRLTVL.

This clonotype was detected ten times or more. The chain employs TRBV12-3 or TRBV12-4 and TRBJ1-2, with D perhaps TRBD1 (6 bases). V lost 3 bases and J 3 bases, leaving 8 bases between the germline ends. The CDR3 consists of 13 residues. The CDR3 nucleotides read TGTGCCAGCAGTTTGGACAGTCACTATGGCTACACCTTC. Protein: CASSLDSHYGYTF.

This clonotype has at least ten counts. This chain joins TRBV6-6 and TRBJ2-7, with D possibly matching TRBD1 (6 bases). V dropped 7 bases and J dropped 3 bases, with 13 bases sitting between them. CDR1 is MNHNY, CDR2 SVGAGI, per germline (reference sequence). The CDR3 has 13 residues. CDR3 coding DNA: TGTGCCAGCAAAAATGGACAGCTCTACGAGCAGTACTTC. Its translation: CASKNGQLYEQYF.

This clonotype was observed at least ten times. The gene calls are TRBV4-3 and TRBJ2-7; 8 bases fit TRBD2. This CDR3 region has 15 residues. Trimming at V came to 5 bases and at J to 3 bases, leaving 9 bases not matched to a gene. Germline CDR1 is LGHNA and CDR2 is YSLEER. The CDR3 region has the DNA TGCGCCAGCAGCAGCCTACTAGCGGAGGGCTACGAGCAGTACTTC. This codes for CASSSLLAEGYEQYF.

This clonotype occurred a few times. V and J are TRBV9 and TRBJ1-5, with D unclear. This CDR3 is 15 amino acids long. V was shortened by 2 bases and J by 0 bases, with 9 bases between the two germline ends. Germline assignment: CDR1 SGDLS and CDR2 YYNGEE. The CDR3 spells CASSVGAYSNQPQHF. Here the CDR3 DNA reads TGTGCCAGCAGCGTGGGAGCGTATAGCAATCAGCCCCAGCATTTT. The variable domain in full, with the rest retrieved from reference TRBV9 and TRBJ1-5, is DSGVTQTPKHLITATGQRVTLRCSPRSGDLSVYWYQQSLDQGLQFLIQYYNGEERAKGNILERFSAQQFPDLHSELNLSSLELGDSALYFCASSVGAYSNQPQHFGDGTRLSIL.

This clonotype turned up a few times. The CDR3 region has the DNA TGTGCCAGTAGTGCGGGACGGCTCTATGGCTACACCTTC. This sequence encodes CASSAGRLYGYTF. The genes are TRBV19 and TRBJ1-2; D possibly corresponds to TRBD1 (5 bases). The ends were cut back, 5 bases at V and 4 bases at J, with 11 bases in the middle. Germline-derived CDR1 and CDR2 are LNHDA and SQIVND (reference sequence). There are 13 residues in the CDR3. The full variable domain, rest sourced from reference TRBV19 and TRBJ1-2, is DGGITQSPKYLFRKEGQNVTLSCEQNLNHDAMYWYRQDPGQGLRLIYYSQIVNDFQKGDIAEGYSVSREKKESFPLTVTSAQKNPTAFYLCASSAGRLYGYTFGSGTRLTVV.

Points on this clonotype: A much more abundant neighbour one base away suggests this may be a read error. CDR3 DNA: TGTGCCAGCAATTTAGCCCCCACATCCGAAAAACTGTTTTTT. It encodes CASNLAPTSEKLFF. The gene calls are TRBV27 and TRBJ1-4, with D unclear. Germline lookup yields CDR1 MNHEY and CDR2 SMNVEV (reference sequence). CDR3 length: 14 amino acids.

This clonotype occurred a few times. The chain uses TRBV20-1 and TRBJ1-3, with D perhaps TRBD1 (5 bases). The CDR3 contains 18 residues. Germline V lookup: CDR1 DFQATT, CDR2 SNEGSKA (reference sequence). V lost 3 bases and J lost 1, with 22 bases in between. CDR3 amino acids: CSASRVTAAIVSGNTIYF. The CDR3 DNA follows: TGCAGTGCTAGTAGAGTGACAGCGGCTATCGTTTCTGGAAACACCATATATTTT.